These 9 T cell receptor beta chains were all obtained from the same sample, sequenced in a study of cytomegalovirus exposure and HLA in healthy donors. Primers for the PCR totalled 60 Vbeta and 13 Jbeta. Measured with immunoSEQ multiplex PCR; TCRdb has only the in-frame clones, and not every one. The table shows around 150,000 clones, with roughly 79% occurring only once. Sequenced input: PBMCs. These receptors were obtained from a woman aged 45-65 years in good health and CMV-seropositive.

V gene TRBV5-1 combines with J gene TRBJ2-5; maybe TRBD2 (5 bases). Trimming removed 0 bases from V and 9 bases from J, with 12 bases in between. CDR1 is SGHRS and CDR2 is YFSETQ in the germline V gene. This CDR3 spans 13 amino acids. CDR3 sequence: CASSLGPPGAQYF. DNA of the CDR3: TGCGCCAGCAGCTTGGGACCCCCCGGGGCCCAGTACTTC.

This clone was counted a few times. V and J are TRBV6-6 and TRBJ1-2; D gene uncertain. This CDR3 contains 12 residues. V was pared by 9 bases and J by 2 bases, with 10 bases between. The germline V gene encodes CDR1 MNHNY and CDR2 SVGAGI (reference sequence). In DNA form, the CDR3 reads TGTGCCAGTCATACAGCAAACTATGGCTACACCTTC. This gives the protein CASHTANYGYTF.

V and J are TRBV2 and TRBJ1-1, with no clear D. The germline V and J ends were trimmed by 6 bases and 3 bases, with 14 bases remaining between them. Germline CDR1 SNHLY, CDR2 FYNNEI. This CDR3 is 14 amino acids long. This chain's CDR3 is CASRSGPSYTEAFF. CDR3 DNA sequence: TGTGCCAGCAGGTCTGGGCCCTCCTACACTGAAGCTTTCTTT.

V and J are TRBV4-3 and TRBJ2-3; a weak D match, TRBD2 (6 bases). The CDR3 is made up of 15 amino acids. Deletions cut 1 base from V and 4 bases from J, with 12 bases between. From germline, CDR1 is LGHNA and CDR2 YSLEER. CDR3 DNA sequence: TGCGCCAGCAGCCAAGCGGCGGGGTCCCCAGATACGCAGTATTTT. Translation gives CASSQAAGSPDTQYF.

This sequence joins TRBV7-3 and TRBJ2-1; 7 positions agree with TRBD2. Per the germline V gene, CDR1 is SGHTA and CDR2 is FQGTGA. Trimming cost V 0 bases and J 9 bases; bases outside gene matches: 8. The CDR3 covers 15 residues. The CDR3: CASSLTAGVVGEQFF. CDR3 in DNA: TGTGCCAGCAGCTTAACGGCGGGAGTGGTGGGTGAGCAGTTCTTC.

The chain uses TRBV6-1 and TRBJ1-5; the D gene is possibly TRBD1 (6 bases). Germline lookup yields CDR1 MNHNS and CDR2 SASEGT. This CDR3 spans 12 amino acids. The germline V and J ends were trimmed by 7 bases and 9 bases, with 13 bases remaining between them. In DNA form, the CDR3 reads TGTGCCAGCACCATACAAGGGGGGCCCCAGCATTTT. Its translation: CASTIQGGPQHF.

V is TRBV6-6 and J is TRBJ1-3; no reliable D call. CDR1 MNHNY and CDR2 SVGAGI come from the germline V gene (reference sequence). V dropped 4 bases and J dropped 3 bases, with 10 bases sitting between them. The CDR3 totals 14 residues. This CDR3 reads CASSWSRDGNTIYF. In nucleotides, the CDR3 is TGTGCCAGCAGTTGGAGCAGAGATGGAAACACCATATATTTT.

The J gene is TRBJ1-1, the V gene TRBV7-8; weak D call: TRBD1 (6 bases). The ends were cut back, 1 base at V and 0 bases at J, with 9 bases in the middle. Germline V lookup: CDR1 SGHVS, CDR2 FQNEAQ. This CDR3 region has 15 residues. The CDR3: CASSLGGGMNTEAFF. The CDR3, as DNA: TGTGCCAGCAGCTTAGGAGGGGGAATGAACACTGAAGCTTTCTTT.

The chain couples TRBV9 to TRBJ2-5; 8 bases match TRBD2. The CDR3 runs 13 residues. V was pared by 3 bases and J by 5 bases, with 3 bases of the junction left unmatched. CDR1 is SGDLS, CDR2 YYNGEE, per germline. In DNA, the CDR3 is TGTGCCAGCAGCGCGGGGGGGGTTGAGACCCAGTACTTC. Protein product: CASSAGGVETQYF.